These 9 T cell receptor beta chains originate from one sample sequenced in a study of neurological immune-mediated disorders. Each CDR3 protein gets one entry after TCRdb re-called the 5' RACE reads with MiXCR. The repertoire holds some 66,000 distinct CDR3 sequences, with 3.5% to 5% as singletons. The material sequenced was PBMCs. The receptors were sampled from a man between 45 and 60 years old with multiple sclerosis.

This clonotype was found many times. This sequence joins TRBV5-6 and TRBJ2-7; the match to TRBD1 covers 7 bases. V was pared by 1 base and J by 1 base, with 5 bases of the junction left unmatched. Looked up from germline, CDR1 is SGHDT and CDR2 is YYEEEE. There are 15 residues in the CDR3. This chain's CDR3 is CASSLTGDLSYEQYF. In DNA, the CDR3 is TGTGCCAGCAGCTTGACAGGGGACCTTTCCTACGAGCAGTACTTC.

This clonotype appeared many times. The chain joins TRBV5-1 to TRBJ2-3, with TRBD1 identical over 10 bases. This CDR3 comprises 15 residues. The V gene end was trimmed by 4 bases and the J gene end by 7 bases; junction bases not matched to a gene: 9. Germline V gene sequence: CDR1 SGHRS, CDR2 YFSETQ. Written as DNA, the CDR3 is TGCGCCAGCAGCACCTCCGGGGACAGGGGTAATACGCAGTATTTT. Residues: CASSTSGDRGNTQYF.

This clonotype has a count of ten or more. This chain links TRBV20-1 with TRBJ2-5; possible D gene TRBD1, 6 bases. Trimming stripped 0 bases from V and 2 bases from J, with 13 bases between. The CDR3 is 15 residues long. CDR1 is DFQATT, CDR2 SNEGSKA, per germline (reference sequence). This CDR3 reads CSARESWTEQETQYF. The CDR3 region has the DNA TGCAGTGCTAGAGAGAGTTGGACAGAACAAGAGACCCAGTACTTC.

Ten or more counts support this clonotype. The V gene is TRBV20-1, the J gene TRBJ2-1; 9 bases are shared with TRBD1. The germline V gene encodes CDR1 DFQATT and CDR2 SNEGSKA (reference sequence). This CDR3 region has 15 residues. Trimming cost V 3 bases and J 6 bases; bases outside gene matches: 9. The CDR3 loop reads CSARGGTGRINEQFF. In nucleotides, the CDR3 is TGCAGTGCTAGGGGCGGGACAGGGCGTATCAATGAGCAGTTCTTC.

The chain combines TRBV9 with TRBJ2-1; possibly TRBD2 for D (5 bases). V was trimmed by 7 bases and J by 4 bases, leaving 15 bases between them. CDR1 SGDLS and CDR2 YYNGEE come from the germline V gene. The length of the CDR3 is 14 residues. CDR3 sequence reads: CASEGASSYNEQFF. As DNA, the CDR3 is TGTGCCAGCGAGGGAGCTAGCTCGTACAATGAGCAGTTCTTC.

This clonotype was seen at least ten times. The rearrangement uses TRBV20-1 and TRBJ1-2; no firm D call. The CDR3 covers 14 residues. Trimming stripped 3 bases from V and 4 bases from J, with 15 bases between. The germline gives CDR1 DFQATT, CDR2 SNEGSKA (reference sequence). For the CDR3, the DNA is TGCAGTGCTAGTCACCAGGAGGCTTCCTATGGCTACACCTTC. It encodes CSASHQEASYGYTF.

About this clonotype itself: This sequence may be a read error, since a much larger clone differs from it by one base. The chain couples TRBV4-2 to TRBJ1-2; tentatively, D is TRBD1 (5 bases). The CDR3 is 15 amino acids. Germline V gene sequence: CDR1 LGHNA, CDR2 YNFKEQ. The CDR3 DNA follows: TGTGTCAGCAGCCCAACTCCGACAGAGAACTATGGCTACACCTTC. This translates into CVSSPTPTENYGYTF.

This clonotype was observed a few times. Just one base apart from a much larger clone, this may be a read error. This CDR3 reads CASRDQGLGNQPQHF. Here the CDR3 DNA reads TGTGCCAGCAGGGATCAGGGATTAGGCAATCAGCCCCAGCATTTT. The chain combines TRBV28 with TRBJ1-5, with TRBD1 as a possible D gene (5 bases). Trimming cost V 6 bases and J 2 bases, with 14 bases left between them. The CDR3 sequence is 15 residues long. Germline V gives CDR1 MDHEN, CDR2 SYDVKM.

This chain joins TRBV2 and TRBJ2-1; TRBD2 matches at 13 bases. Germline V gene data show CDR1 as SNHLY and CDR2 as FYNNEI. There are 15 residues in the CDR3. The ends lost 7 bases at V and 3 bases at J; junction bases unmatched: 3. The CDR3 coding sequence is TGTGCCAGCAAGGGGACTAGCGGGGTCTACAATGAGCAGTTCTTC. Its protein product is CASKGTSGVYNEQFF.